Each of the 12 T cell receptor beta chains below was sequenced from the same sample in a study of blood T cell repertoires in COVID-19. Some clones are missing from TCRdb's copy, which holds only in-frame ones; the method was immunoSEQ multiplex PCR. The table includes 150,000 to 200,000 clones, approximately 80% detected once. The sample consisted of PBMCs or T cells enriched from blood (not recorded which). The receptors originated from a man aged 40-55 years who had recovered from COVID-19.

The rearrangement uses TRBV9 and TRBJ1-3; D call uncertain. Trimming cost V 4 bases and J 4 bases, with 9 bases left between them. Germline CDR1 SGDLS, CDR2 YYNGEE. This CDR3 has 13 amino acids. DNA for the CDR3: TGTGCCAGCAGCCCTCGTGTGGGAAACACCATATATTTT. Its translation is CASSPRVGNTIYF.

This chain connects TRBV12-5 to TRBJ1-5, with 8 bases that match TRBD1. Germline V gene lookup returns CDR1 LGHNT and CDR2 FRNRAP. CDR3 size: 12 residues. J was trimmed by 9 bases and V by 6 bases; bases with no gene match: 4. The CDR3 DNA is TGTGCTAGTGGAGACAGGGGTCCGCCCCAGCATTTT. It specifies CASGDRGPPQHF.

The rearrangement links TRBV5-1 to TRBJ2-1; D perhaps matches TRBD2 (6 bases). CDR3 length: 14 residues. The germline gives CDR1 SGHRS, CDR2 YFSETQ. V gave up 1 base and J gave up 4 bases, with 9 bases separating them. The CDR3 region is CASSLLGTYNEQFF. CDR3 DNA: TGCGCCAGCAGCTTGTTAGGGACTTACAATGAGCAGTTCTTC.

The chain has TRBV7-8 and TRBJ2-1; D may be TRBD2 (5 bases). This CDR3 has 12 amino acids. Trimming removed 6 bases at V and 9 bases at J, with 12 bases between. Germline lookup yields CDR1 SGHVS and CDR2 FQNEAQ. CDR3 coding DNA: TGTGCCAGCAGTCTTACTAGGAGTGAGCAGTTCTTC. This encodes CASSLTRSEQFF.

The chain combines TRBV5-5 with TRBJ1-1; tentative D call: TRBD1 (5 bases). Germline CDR1 is SGHKS and CDR2 is YYEKEE (reference sequence). The CDR3 spans 15 residues. Between the trimmed V and J ends, which lost 3 bases and 11 bases, there was a span of 23 bases. The chain's CDR3 is CASSSVGTGPMMAFF. The CDR3 nucleotides are TGTGCCAGCAGCTCGGTCGGTACAGGCCCCATGATGGCTTTCTTT.

The chain joins TRBV27 to TRBJ2-7, with D maybe TRBD2 (6 bases). The ends were cut back, 4 bases at V and 6 bases at J, with 28 bases in the middle. The CDR3 spans 18 residues. Germline V CDR1 and CDR2: MNHEY, SMNVEV (reference sequence). The CDR3 bases are TGTGCCAGCAGTTACCCCCTTGCGGGGCATCCGGAGACGGGCGAGCAGTACGTC. Amino acid sequence: CASSYPLAGHPETGEQYV.

This clone was recorded only once. The chain uses TRBV19 and TRBJ1-6; D gene unclear. The V gene lost 4 bases and the J gene lost 6 bases, with 13 bases spanning the gap. The CDR3 is 15 amino acids. Germline-derived CDR1 and CDR2 are LNHDA and SQIVND (reference sequence). Here the CDR3 reads CASSSLWRRNSPLHF. CDR3 DNA: TGTGCCAGTAGTAGTCTGTGGCGGCGTAATTCACCCCTCCACTTT.

The rearrangement links TRBV3-1 (or the pseudogene TRBV3-2) to TRBJ2-3; 8 nucleotides match TRBD2. V dropped 0 bases and J dropped 3; count of bases not matched to a gene: 11. The CDR3 is 18 amino acids. Germline values: CDR1 LGHDT, CDR2 YNNKEL (reference sequence). CDR3 DNA sequence: TGTGCCAGCAGCCAAGACACTCTCGCGGGACTAGATACAGATACGCAGTATTTT. This codes for CASSQDTLAGLDTDTQYF.

V is TRBV5-6 and J is TRBJ1-2, with D perhaps matching TRBD1 (6 bases). The V end was cut by 6 bases, the J end by 1 base, with 16 bases between. Germline CDR1 and CDR2: SGHDT and YYEEEE. The CDR3 totals 15 residues. CDR3 nucleotides: TGTGCCAGCAACAGCCGGGACACTCTTAACTATGGCTACACCTTC. Protein: CASNSRDTLNYGYTF.

Only one count was recorded for this clone. V usage is TRBV5-8 and J usage is TRBJ1-4; unclear D gene. Trimming removed 4 bases from V and 7 bases from J, with 20 bases in between. Germline CDR1 SGHTS, CDR2 YDEGEE. The CDR3 is 16 residues long. Written as DNA, the CDR3 is TGTGCCAGCAGCCATTTTAGGTCATACCGGAGTGAAAAACTGTTTTTT. Residues: CASSHFRSYRSEKLFF.

V and J are TRBV4-1 and TRBJ1-1; the D is unclear. This CDR3 is built from 14 residues. In germline, CDR1 is MGHRA, CDR2 YSYEKL. Trimming left V 1 base short and J 4 bases short, with 10 bases between. CDR3 sequence reads: CASSQGGWSTEAFF. The CDR3 DNA follows: TGCGCCAGCAGCCAAGGAGGTTGGAGCACTGAAGCTTTCTTT.

This clone was seen a handful of times. The chain joins TRBV18 to TRBJ2-7; D may be TRBD2 (6 bases). Germline lookup yields CDR1 KGHSH and CDR2 LQKENI. The V end was cut by 5 bases, the J end by 5 bases, with 16 bases between. This CDR3 comprises 14 residues. The DNA for the CDR3 is TGTGCCAGCTCAGGGCTGGCCGGGGGAGACGAGCAGTACTTC. Its protein product is CASSGLAGGDEQYF.